The rows below give T cell receptor beta chains drawn from one sample of a study of T cell changes during pregnancy in multiple sclerosis. Sequencing used immunoSEQ multiplex PCR; TCRdb keeps in-frame clones, though not all of them. The sample holds approximately 34,000 clones, about 92% seen once. The sequencing here drew on CD4+ T cells from peripheral blood mononuclear cells, taken in the second trimester of pregnancy. The receptors come from a female donor with multiple sclerosis, enrolled in a pregnancy study. CDR3s leave out the opening cysteine and the closing phenylalanine or tryptophan. The order of the fields is V gene, J gene, CDR3 protein.

>TRBV27|TRBJ2-7
ASIGRGLEQY
>TRBV29-1|TRBJ1-2
SVEGMQGRHGYT
>TRBV25-1|TRBJ2-2
ASRETSGRAGAGELF
>TRBV19|TRBJ2-5
ASSPRGGGPRETQY
>TRBV6-1|TRBJ2-2
ASSALAGGGGNTGELF
>TRBV7-9|TRBJ1-4
ASSPGIGREKLF
>TRBV29-1|TRBJ2-3
SVLGLAVADTQY
>TRBV18|TRBJ1-1
ASSPQVGGRIGTEAF
>TRBV2|TRBJ2-7
AIGHRGSRSYEQY
>TRBV11-2|TRBJ2-7
ASSSPPGGEQY
>TRBV5-6|TRBJ1-2
ASSLLGQGAKGYT
>TRBV19|TRBJ2-7
ASSKSRDRNEQY
>TRBV5-4|TRBJ2-7
ASSLGRTYEQY
>TRBV5-1|TRBJ2-7
ASSPGLAPYEQY
>TRBV28|TRBJ1-5
ASSLAGGRSQPQH
>TRBV9|TRBJ2-7
ASSRKGALSYEQY
>TRBV5-1|TRBJ2-1
ASSLGEKGLRSGQF
>TRBV28|TRBJ1-1
ASRRWDIWYSGTEAF
>TRBV30|TRBJ1-3
AWRAASSGNTIY
>TRBV15|TRBJ2-3
ATSPTSGSTDTQY
>TRBV19|TRBJ1-1
ASSSRTGANTEAF
>TRBV5-1|TRBJ1-4
ASSGGQGQKLF
>TRBV9|TRBJ2-1
ASSVEGTDGGEQF
>TRBV7-2|TRBJ1-5
ASSSNVQQSPGQPQH
>TRBV18|TRBJ2-3
ASSPPRQDRGRDTQY
>TRBV5-1|TRBJ2-2
ASSLGAGVTGELF
>TRBV6-1|TRBJ1-2
ASRPTAPYGYT
>TRBV27|TRBJ1-1
ASSLGGDRVGTEAF
>TRBV18|TRBJ2-1
ASSLLDSGGEQF
>TRBV18|TRBJ2-3
ASSARDSPTDTQY
>TRBV18|TRBJ2-7
ASSPGQNYEQY
>TRBV5-1|TRBJ2-1
ASSWRTGGTADEQF
>TRBV28|TRBJ2-5
ASRITDRGWETQY
>TRBV18|TRBJ1-4
ASSSQGRSEKLF
>TRBV30|TRBJ1-2
AWRPIGTRYT
>TRBV7-6|TRBJ2-1
ASSRGTSQYNEQF
>TRBV7-2|TRBJ2-7
ASSPQVTGHEQY
>TRBV11-2|TRBJ2-7
ASSFVGEQY
>TRBV9|TRBJ2-5
ASSASGRGGRETQY
>TRBV11-2|TRBJ1-1
ASSSSIRGTEAF
>TRBV5-1|TRBJ2-3
ASRAGTSAFTDTQY
>TRBV5-1|TRBJ1-1
ASSYQTGVGSEAF
>TRBV28|TRBJ2-1
ASSFRGNEQF
>TRBV18|TRBJ2-2
ASSPRSGGMAGELF
>TRBV15|TRBJ1-4
ATSRERRDNEKLF
>TRBV5-1|TRBJ2-1
ASSLVGDYMYNEQF
>TRBV27|TRBJ2-1
ATKRDSHNEQF
>TRBV7-3|TRBJ1-3
ASSDRSSGNTIY
>TRBV5-1|TRBJ1-5
ASSTGQGAYQPQH
>TRBV2|TRBJ2-3
ASSELGQGNPTDTQY
>TRBV12-5|TRBJ1-1
ASAVNTEAF
>TRBV5-6|TRBJ2-7
ASSWRTGRYEQY
>TRBV27|TRBJ1-4
ASSRMTGGAGEKLF
>TRBV2|TRBJ2-1
ASSPGLAGVSGINEQF
>TRBV6-5|TRBJ1-4
ASSSTGSRDEKLF
>TRBV5-4|TRBJ2-5
ASSQTGQGRETQY